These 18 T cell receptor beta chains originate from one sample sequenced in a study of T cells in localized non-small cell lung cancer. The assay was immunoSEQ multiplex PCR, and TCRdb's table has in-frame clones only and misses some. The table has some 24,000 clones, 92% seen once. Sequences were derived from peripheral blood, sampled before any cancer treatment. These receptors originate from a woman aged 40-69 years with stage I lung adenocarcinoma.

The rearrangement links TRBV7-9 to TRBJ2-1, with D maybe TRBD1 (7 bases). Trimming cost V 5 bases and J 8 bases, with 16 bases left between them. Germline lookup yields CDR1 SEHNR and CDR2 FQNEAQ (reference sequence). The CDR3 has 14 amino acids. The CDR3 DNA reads TGTGCCAGCAGCGGTAAGACAGGGAGGTATGAGCAGTTCTTC. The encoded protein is CASSGKTGRYEQFF.

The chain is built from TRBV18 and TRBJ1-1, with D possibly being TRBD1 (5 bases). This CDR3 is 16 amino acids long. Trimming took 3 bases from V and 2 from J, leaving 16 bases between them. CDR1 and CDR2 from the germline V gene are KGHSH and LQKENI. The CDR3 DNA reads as TGTGCCAGCTCACCGACTGTGGGGCAGTCAAACACTGAAGCTTTCTTT. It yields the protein CASSPTVGQSNTEAFF.

DNA of the CDR3: TGTGCCAGCAAAAGGCAGGGGGCGGAGGAGACCCAGTACTTC. Translating it yields CASKRQGAEETQYF. J is TRBJ2-5 and V is TRBV7-2; 8 nucleotides line up with TRBD1. The CDR3 consists of 14 residues. The V and J ends lost 7 bases and 5 bases, in that order; junction bases with no gene match: 9. The germline CDR1 and CDR2 sequences are SGHTA and FQGNSA.

CDR3 in amino acids: CASNRDSNEKLFF. CDR3 coding DNA: TGTGCCAGCAACCGGGACAGTAATGAAAAACTGTTTTTT. The chain is built from TRBV2 and TRBJ1-4; 7 nucleotides align to TRBD1. The CDR3 runs 13 residues. CDR1 and CDR2 (germline): SNHLY, FYNNEI. V lost 7 bases to trimming and J lost 4 bases; unmatched junction nucleotides: 3.

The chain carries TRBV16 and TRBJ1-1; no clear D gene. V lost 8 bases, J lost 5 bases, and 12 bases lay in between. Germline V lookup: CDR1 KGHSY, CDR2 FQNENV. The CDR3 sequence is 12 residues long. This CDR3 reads CASASGKTEAFF. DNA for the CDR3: TGTGCCAGCGCCTCTGGAAAAACTGAAGCTTTCTTT.

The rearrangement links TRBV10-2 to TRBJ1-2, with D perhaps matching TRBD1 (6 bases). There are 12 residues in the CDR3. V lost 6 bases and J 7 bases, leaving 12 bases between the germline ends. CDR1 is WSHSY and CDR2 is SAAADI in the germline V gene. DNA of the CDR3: TGCGCCAGCAGGGAGGCAGGGGCTGGCTACACCTTC. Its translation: CASREAGAGYTF.

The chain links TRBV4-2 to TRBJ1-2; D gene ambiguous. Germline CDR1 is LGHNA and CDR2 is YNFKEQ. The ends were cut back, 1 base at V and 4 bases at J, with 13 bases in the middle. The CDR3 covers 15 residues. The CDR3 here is CASSQVSGFGYGYTF. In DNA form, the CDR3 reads TGTGCCAGCAGCCAAGTATCGGGGTTTGGCTATGGCTACACCTTC.

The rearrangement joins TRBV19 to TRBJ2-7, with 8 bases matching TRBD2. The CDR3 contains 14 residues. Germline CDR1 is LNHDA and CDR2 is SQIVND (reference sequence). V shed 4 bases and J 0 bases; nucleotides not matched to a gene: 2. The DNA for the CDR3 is TGTGCCAGTAGTACGAGCGGGGGCTCCTACGAGCAGTACTTC. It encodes CASSTSGGSYEQYF.

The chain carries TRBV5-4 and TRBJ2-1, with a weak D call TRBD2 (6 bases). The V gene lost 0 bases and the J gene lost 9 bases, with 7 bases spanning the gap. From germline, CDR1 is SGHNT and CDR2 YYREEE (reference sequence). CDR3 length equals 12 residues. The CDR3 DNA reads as TGTGCCAGCAGCTTGGAGGGAGGTGAGCAGTTCTTC. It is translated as CASSLEGGEQFF.

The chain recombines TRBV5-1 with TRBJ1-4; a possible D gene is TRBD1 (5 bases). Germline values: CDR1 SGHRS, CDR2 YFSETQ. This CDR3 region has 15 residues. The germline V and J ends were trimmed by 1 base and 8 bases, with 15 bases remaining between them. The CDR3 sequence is CASSLFSVGGEKLFF. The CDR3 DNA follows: TGCGCCAGCAGCTTGTTCTCGGTTGGGGGAGAAAAACTGTTTTTT.

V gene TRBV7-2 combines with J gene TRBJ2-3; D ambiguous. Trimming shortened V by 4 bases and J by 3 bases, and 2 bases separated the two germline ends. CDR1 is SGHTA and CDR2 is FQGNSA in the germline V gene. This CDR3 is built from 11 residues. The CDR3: CASSSTDTQYF. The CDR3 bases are TGTGCCAGCAGCTCTACAGATACGCAGTATTTT.

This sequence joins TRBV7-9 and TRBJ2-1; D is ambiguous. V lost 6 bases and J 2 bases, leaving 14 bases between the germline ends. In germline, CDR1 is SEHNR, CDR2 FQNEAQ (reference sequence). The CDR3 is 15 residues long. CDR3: CASSHKFPAYNEQFF. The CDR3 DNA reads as TGTGCCAGCAGTCATAAATTCCCGGCCTACAATGAGCAGTTCTTC.

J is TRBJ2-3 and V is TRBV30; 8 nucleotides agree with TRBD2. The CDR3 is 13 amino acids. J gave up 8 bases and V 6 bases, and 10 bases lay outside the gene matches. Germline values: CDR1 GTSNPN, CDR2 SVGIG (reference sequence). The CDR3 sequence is CACRRREESTQYF. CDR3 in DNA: TGTGCCTGCCGACGGCGGGAGGAAAGTACGCAGTATTTT.

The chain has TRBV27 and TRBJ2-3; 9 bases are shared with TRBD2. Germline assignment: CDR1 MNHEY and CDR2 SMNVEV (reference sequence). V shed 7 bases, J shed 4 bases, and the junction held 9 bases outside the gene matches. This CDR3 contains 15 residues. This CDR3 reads CASTPGAGGADTQYF. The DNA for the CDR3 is TGTGCCAGCACCCCTGGGGCGGGAGGGGCAGATACGCAGTATTTT.

The DNA of the CDR3 is TGTGCCAGTAGTATTCATCCTGATAGCAATCAGCCCCAGCATTTT. Translating it yields CASSIHPDSNQPQHF. The chain couples TRBV19 to TRBJ1-5; D call uncertain. This CDR3 region has 15 residues. V gave up 3 bases and J gave up 0 bases, with 9 bases separating them. Germline-derived CDR1 and CDR2 are LNHDA and SQIVND (reference sequence).

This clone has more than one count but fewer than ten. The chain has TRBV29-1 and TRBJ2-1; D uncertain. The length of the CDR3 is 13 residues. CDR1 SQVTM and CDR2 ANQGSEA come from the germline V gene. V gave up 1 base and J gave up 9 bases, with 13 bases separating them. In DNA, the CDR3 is TGCAGCGTTGAAGGGCTTGCCTCGGTTGAGCAGTTCTTC. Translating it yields CSVEGLASVEQFF.

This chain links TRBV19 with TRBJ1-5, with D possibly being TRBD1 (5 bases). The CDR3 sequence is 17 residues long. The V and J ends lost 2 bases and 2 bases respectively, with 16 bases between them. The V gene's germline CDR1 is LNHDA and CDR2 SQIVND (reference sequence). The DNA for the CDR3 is TGTGCCAGTAGTATAATAAAAGGGGCGAGGGGCAATCAGCCCCAGCATTTT. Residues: CASSIIKGARGNQPQHF.

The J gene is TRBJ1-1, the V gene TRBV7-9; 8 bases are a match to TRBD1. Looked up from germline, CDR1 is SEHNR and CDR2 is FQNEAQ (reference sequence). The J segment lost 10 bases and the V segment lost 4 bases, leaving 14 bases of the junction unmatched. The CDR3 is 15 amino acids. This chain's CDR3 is CASSWGQAVTGTAFF. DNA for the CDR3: TGTGCCAGCAGCTGGGGACAGGCCGTGACGGGTACAGCTTTCTTT.